This TCR beta chain derives from a study of T cells in Graves' hyperthyroidism and ophthalmopathy. Looking at the study overall: Peripheral blood was collected at initial diagnosis, before any treatment. Study conclusions and caveats: Blood shared most expanded thyroid clonotypes above 0.001.

Among the patients, aged 18 to 65, hyperthyroidism was newly diagnosed and had lasted under 2 months. The PBMCs were sourced from fresh peripheral blood (around 9.9 ml). The table lists this clonotype with many counts. Its antigen remains unknown. CDR3 size: 14 residues. Losses at the gene ends were 5 bases for V and 3 bases for J; bases not matched to a gene: 5. RNA transcripts provided the source from which TCR beta CDR3 regions were amplified. Researchers ran a first-round RT-PCR on the TCR CDR3 using the HTBI primer set. TCRdb called the multiplex PCR reads again in MiXCR, with one record for every CDR3 protein. The sample records 300,000 or so distinct CDR3 sequences, 16% being singletons.

This chain uses TRBV12-3 or TRBV12-4 with TRBJ2-5, with 8 bases matching TRBD2. This TCR derives from a man younger than 45 with Graves' hyperthyroidism. What was sequenced was blood. CDR3 sequence reads: CASSSGRGKETQYF. The CDR3 DNA is TGTGCCAGCAGTAGCGGGAGAGGTAAAGAGACCCAGTACTTC.